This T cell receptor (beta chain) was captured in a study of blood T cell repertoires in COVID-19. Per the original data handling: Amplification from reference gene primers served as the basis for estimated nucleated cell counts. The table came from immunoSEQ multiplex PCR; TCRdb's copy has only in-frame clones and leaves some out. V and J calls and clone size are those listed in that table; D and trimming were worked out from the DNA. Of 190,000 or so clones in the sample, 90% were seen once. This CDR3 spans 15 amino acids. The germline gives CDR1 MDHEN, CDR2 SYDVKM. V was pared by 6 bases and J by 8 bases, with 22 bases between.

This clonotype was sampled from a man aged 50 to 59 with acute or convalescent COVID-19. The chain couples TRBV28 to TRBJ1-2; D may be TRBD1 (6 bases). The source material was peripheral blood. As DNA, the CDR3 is TGTGCCAGCAGCCCTGGGACGGAACAGGGTAGAGGCTACACCTTC. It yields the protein CASSPGTEQGRGYTF.